One and the same sample provided the 22 T cell receptor beta chains below, sequenced in a study of OX40 agonist ivuxolimab in advanced cancers. Clones were read by immunoSEQ multiplex PCR, and TCRdb kept only the in-frame ones, dropping some. There are about 49,000 clones in the sample; 85% occur only once, and over 20% lies in the top ten. The sample was CD4+ or CD8+ T cells sorted from blood, taken in a trial of the OX40 agonist ivuxolimab. These TCRs come from an adult with an advanced solid tumor such as melanoma, head and neck, liver or kidney cancer.

The V gene is TRBV5-1, the J gene TRBJ1-6; D is uncertain. This CDR3 contains 17 residues. The germline CDR1 and CDR2 sequences are SGHRS and YFSETQ. Trimming left V 5 bases short and J 0 bases short, with 15 bases between. CDR3 region: CASSSIPLSSYNSPLHF. In nucleotides, the CDR3 is TGCGCCAGCAGTTCCATTCCCCTTAGCTCCTATAATTCACCCCTCCACTTT.

The chain combines TRBV6-5 with TRBJ2-7, with D unresolved. Germline loops: CDR1 MNHEY, CDR2 SVGAGI. CDR3 length: 14 residues. V was cut by 6 bases and J by 3 bases, with 15 bases left in between. CDR3 sequence (DNA): TGTGCCAGCAGCCGGGCCCTGAACGACTACGAGCAGTACTTC. Protein sequence: CASSRALNDYEQYF.

The chain recombines TRBV4-3 with TRBJ2-2, with TRBD1 as a possible D gene (5 bases). CDR1 LGHNA and CDR2 YSLEER come from the germline V gene. This CDR3 has 16 amino acids. Between the trimmed V and J ends, which lost 0 bases and 2 bases, there was a span of 10 bases. CDR3 in DNA: TGCGCCAGCAGCCAAGACAGGGTTTTTAACACCGGGGAGCTGTTTTTT. It encodes CASSQDRVFNTGELFF.

In its sample, this clone was seen once. The CDR3 here is CASSLGRGGEQYF. The DNA for the CDR3 is TGTGCCAGCAGCCTGGGACGGGGCGGCGAGCAGTACTTC. V and J are TRBV27 and TRBJ2-7, with D perhaps TRBD1 or TRBD2 (5 bases each). The germline V gene has CDR1 MNHEY and CDR2 SMNVEV (reference sequence). Trimming took off 6 bases at V and 6 bases at J, with 15 bases between the two ends. The CDR3 has 13 residues.

This chain connects TRBV13 to TRBJ1-4; D is uncertain. The germline V gene has CDR1 PRHDT and CDR2 FYEKMQ (reference sequence). This CDR3 region has 17 residues. The germline V and J ends were trimmed by 4 bases and 8 bases, with 23 bases remaining between them. CDR3 in amino acids: CASSSSLVDKLGEKLFF. The CDR3 nucleotides read TGTGCCAGCAGCTCCAGCCTTGTTGACAAGTTGGGCGAAAAACTGTTTTTT.

The gene calls are TRBV28 and TRBJ1-1; D is undetermined. With 5 bases removed from V and 8 bases from J, the gap between germline ends came to 12 bases. From germline, CDR1 is MDHEN and CDR2 SYDVKM. This CDR3 contains 12 residues. CDR3 coding DNA: TGTGCCAGCAGTCTCACCGGGAGAGAAGCTTTCTTT. Protein sequence: CASSLTGREAFF.

This chain uses TRBV5-6 with TRBJ1-1; perhaps TRBD1 as D (6 bases). V lost 4 bases and J lost 4, with 11 bases in between. CDR1 is SGHDT, CDR2 YYEEEE, per germline. This CDR3 contains 13 residues. This chain's CDR3 is CASSPDSLTEAFF. The CDR3 DNA follows: TGTGCCAGCAGCCCGGACAGTCTCACTGAAGCTTTCTTT.

This chain links TRBV4-1 with TRBJ1-6; D gene uncertain. The CDR3 covers 16 residues. V was clipped by 1 base and J by 8 bases, with 15 bases between them. CDR1 and CDR2 from the germline V gene are MGHRA and YSYEKL. This CDR3 is CASSQVGAGSDSPLHF. The CDR3 region has the DNA TGCGCCAGCAGCCAAGTAGGCGCGGGGTCGGATTCACCCCTCCACTTT.

This clone showed up just a few times. The gene calls are TRBV30 and TRBJ1-2, with D perhaps matching TRBD1 (5 bases). The CDR3 has 11 amino acids. Germline CDR1 reads GTSNPN; CDR2 reads SVGIG (reference sequence). V was shortened by 5 bases and J by 8 bases, with 12 bases between the two germline ends. CDR3 sequence: CAWGKGRGYTF. The CDR3 nucleotides read TGTGCCTGGGGAAAGGGGCGCGGCTACACCTTC. The variable domain in full, completed from reference TRBV30 and TRBJ1-2, reads SQTIHQWPATLVQPVGSPLSLECTVEGTSNPNLYWYRQAAGRGLQLLFYSVGIGQISSEVPQNLSASRPQDRQFILSSKKLLLSDSGFYLCAWGKGRGYTFGSGTRLTVV.

This clone was counted a few times. The CDR3 sequence is CASVGEDGNTIYF. The CDR3 DNA is TGTGCTTCGGTAGGGGAGGATGGAAACACCATATATTTT. The chain joins TRBV5-4 to TRBJ1-3, with D possibly being TRBD1 (5 bases). The germline gives CDR1 SGHNT, CDR2 YYREEE (reference sequence). The CDR3 has 13 amino acids. Combining the CDR3 with reference TRBV5-4 and TRBJ1-3 gives the whole variable domain ETGVTQSPTHLIKTRGQQVTLRCSSQSGHNTVSWYQQALGQGPQFIFQYYREEENGRGNFPPRFSGLQFPNYSSELNVNALELDDSALYLCASVGEDGNTIYFGEGSWLTVV.

The chain carries TRBV7-6 and TRBJ1-4; TRBD1 agrees at 8 bases. This CDR3 region has 16 residues. V gave up 5 bases and J gave up 3 bases; unmatched junction bases: 8. Germline values: CDR1 SGHVS, CDR2 FNYEAQ. CDR3 region: CASSQIQGASNEKLFF. The DNA for the CDR3 is TGTGCCAGCAGCCAAATTCAGGGGGCTTCTAATGAAAAACTGTTTTTT.

This clone was seen only a few times. CDR3 sequence reads: CASSQEGQFNTEAFF. The CDR3 region has the DNA TGCGCCAGCAGCCAAGAAGGGCAGTTCAACACTGAAGCTTTCTTT. The chain uses TRBV4-1 and TRBJ1-1; D is uncertain. Germline-derived CDR1 and CDR2 are MGHRA and YSYEKL. Between the trimmed V and J ends, which lost 0 bases and 2 bases, there was a span of 10 bases. The CDR3 sequence is 15 residues long.

The chain has TRBV4-3 and TRBJ1-3; D unresolved. CDR3 length equals 13 residues. The germline V gene has CDR1 LGHNA and CDR2 YSLEER. The ends were cut back, 4 bases at V and 0 bases at J, with 4 bases in the middle. CDR3 sequence (DNA): TGCGCCAGCAGCCGGCGCTCTGGAAACACCATATATTTT. Protein product: CASSRRSGNTIYF.

The CDR3 nucleotides read TGTGCCAGCAGCATTTCACAGGGTCAAGAGACCCAGTACTTC. Protein sequence: CASSISQGQETQYF. This rearrangement joins TRBV7-9 to TRBJ2-5; the D gene is possibly TRBD1 (6 bases). The CDR3 spans 14 residues. Deletions cut 5 bases from V and 2 bases from J, with 12 bases between. Germline V gene sequence: CDR1 SEHNR, CDR2 FQNEAQ (reference sequence).

This clone was seen only once. V usage is TRBV5-8 and J usage is TRBJ1-1; tentatively, D is TRBD1 (5 bases). V was trimmed by 7 bases and J by 3 bases, leaving 16 bases between them. The CDR3 is made up of 14 amino acids. Germline assignment: CDR1 SGHTS and CDR2 YDEGEE. DNA for the CDR3: TGTGCCAGCGAACTGAGAGGGACGTACACTGAAGCTTTCTTT. Translation: CASELRGTYTEAFF.

The gene calls are TRBV15 and TRBJ2-5; 9 bases map to TRBD1. Germline V CDR1 and CDR2: LNHNV, YYDKDF (reference sequence). The CDR3 length is 15 residues. V lost 0 bases to trimming and J lost 5 bases; unmatched junction nucleotides: 4. CDR3 nucleotide sequence: TGTGCCACCAGCAGAGATCGCACAGGGGGCGAGACCCAGTACTTC. This sequence encodes CATSRDRTGGETQYF. Full variable domain (rest looked up from reference TRBV15 and TRBJ2-5): DAMVIQNPRYQVTQFGKPVTLSCSQTLNHNVMYWYQQKSSQAPKLLFHYYDKDFNNEADTPDNFQSRRPNTSFCFLDIRSPGLGDTAMYLCATSRDRTGGETQYFGPGTRLLVL.

The gene calls are TRBV7-2 and TRBJ2-1, with D perhaps assigned TRBD1 or TRBD2 (5 bases each). This CDR3 has 13 amino acids. V was clipped by 10 bases and J by 3 bases, with 13 bases between them. Germline values: CDR1 SGHTA, CDR2 FQGNSA. CDR3 in DNA: TGTGCCAACGGGGACGGAGACTACAATGAGCAGTTCTTC. This sequence encodes CANGDGDYNEQFF.

The V gene is TRBV7-3, the J gene TRBJ1-2; D perhaps matches TRBD1 (5 bases). V was trimmed by 2 bases and J by 5 bases, leaving 12 bases between them. Germline V gene data show CDR1 as SGHTA and CDR2 as FQGTGA. This CDR3 is 14 amino acids long. This CDR3 reads CASSLDQGLYGYTF. CDR3 bases: TGTGCCAGCAGCTTAGATCAGGGTCTGTATGGCTACACCTTC.

This clone occurred many times. The chain is built from TRBV5-1 and TRBJ1-1; tentatively, D is TRBD1 (6 bases). The CDR3 extends over 15 amino acids. With 2 bases removed from V and 3 bases from J, the gap between germline ends came to 14 bases. Germline CDR1 and CDR2: SGHRS and YFSETQ. In nucleotides, the CDR3 is TGCGCCAGCAGCTTTGATAGGGGGGGCGACACTGAAGCTTTCTTT. It translates to CASSFDRGGDTEAFF.

This clone was detected ten times or more. The same CDR3 arises from other DNA sequences in this sample as well. The J gene is TRBJ2-1, the V gene TRBV10-3; D is ambiguous. CDR1 and CDR2 from the germline V gene are ENHRY and SYGVKD. The CDR3 has 12 amino acids. The V end lost 0 bases, the J end lost 6 bases, and 3 bases lay between the germline ends. CDR3 loop: CAISESINEQFF. The CDR3, as DNA: TGTGCCATCAGTGAGTCGATCAATGAGCAGTTCTTC.

This clone was counted a single time. The rearrangement joins TRBV5-4 to TRBJ1-4; D possibly corresponds to TRBD1 (6 bases). In germline, CDR1 is SGHNT, CDR2 YYREEE (reference sequence). V lost 10 bases and J 0 bases, leaving 13 bases between the germline ends. This CDR3 comprises 14 residues. In nucleotides, the CDR3 is TGTGCCCGGGGGGGGGCTGCAACTAATGAAAAACTGTTTTTT. The encoded protein is CARGGAATNEKLFF. The entire variable domain, with the rest obtained from reference TRBV5-4 and TRBJ1-4, is as follows: ETGVTQSPTHLIKTRGQQVTLRCSSQSGHNTVSWYQQALGQGPQFIFQYYREEENGRGNFPPRFSGLQFPNYSSELNVNALELDDSALYLCARGGAATNEKLFFGSGTQLSVL.

The chain employs TRBV13 and TRBJ2-1; the D gene is possibly TRBD1 (6 bases). This CDR3 has 17 amino acids. Germline-derived CDR1 and CDR2 are PRHDT and FYEKMQ (reference sequence). Trimming took 5 bases from V and 0 from J, leaving 17 bases between them. CDR3 protein: CASSEGYRDISYNEQFF. In DNA, the CDR3 is TGTGCCAGCAGCGAAGGGTACCGGGACATCTCCTACAATGAGCAGTTCTTC.